This entry is about one T cell receptor (beta chain). What it recognizes is unknown. Trimming left V 0 bases short and J 3 bases short, with 3 bases between. CDR3 length: 12 residues. Germline values: CDR1 SGHNT, CDR2 YYREEE (reference sequence). The sample belongs to a study of T cell responses to AZD1222 COVID-19 vaccine. Findings of the study overall: Most donors were white British and more were female, and clonal diversity was possibly underestimated. After the peak T cell response, and only then, were repertoires sampled.

Pooling covered second doses at about 4 or about 12 weeks. Some clones are missing from TCRdb's copy, which holds only in-frame ones; the method was immunoSEQ multiplex PCR. In the table there are roughly 85,000 clones, 75% to 95% of which are singletons. The sequencing here drew on peripheral blood, taken 28 days after the second AZD1222 dose. The rearrangement uses TRBV5-4 and TRBJ2-5, with D unclear. The source of this sequence is an adult who received the AZD1222 COVID-19 vaccine. The CDR3 bases are TGTGCCAGCAGCTTGGCAGAAGAGACCCAGTACTTC. Protein: CASSLAEETQYF.